The source of this TCR beta chain is a study of T cells in Graves' hyperthyroidism and ophthalmopathy. TCR beta CDR3 regions were amplified from RNA. A set of HTBI primers served as the primers for a first-round RT-PCR of the TCR CDR3. In TCRdb, the multiplex PCR reads were re-called with MiXCR into one record per CDR3 protein. The data hold around 280,000 distinct CDR3 sequences, with roughly 13% observed a single time. Notes on the study in general: Most thyroid clonotypes that were expanded above 0.001 also turned up in blood. The model made its ophthalmopathy prediction, and onset followed a median approximately 6.5 months later.

This clonotype was seen repeatedly, ten times or more. As yet, its antigen is unknown. Each patient was aged 18 to 65 and had newly diagnosed hyperthyroidism of under 2 months' duration. Diagnostic assessment was based on clinical symptoms, serum thyroxine and TRAb, thyroid ultrasound and orbital computed tomography. The source is a woman in her forties with Graves' hyperthyroidism. Sequencing was performed on blood.

DNA of the CDR3: TGTGCCAGCAGTGCCCGACAGGGCGATCAGCCCCAGCATTTT. Its translation is CASSARQGDQPQHF. The J gene is TRBJ1-5, the V gene TRBV2; 7 positions agree with TRBD1. This CDR3 is 14 amino acids long. CDR1 SNHLY and CDR2 FYNNEI come from the germline V gene. The V gene end was trimmed by 4 bases and the J gene end by 5 bases; junction bases not matched to a gene: 5.